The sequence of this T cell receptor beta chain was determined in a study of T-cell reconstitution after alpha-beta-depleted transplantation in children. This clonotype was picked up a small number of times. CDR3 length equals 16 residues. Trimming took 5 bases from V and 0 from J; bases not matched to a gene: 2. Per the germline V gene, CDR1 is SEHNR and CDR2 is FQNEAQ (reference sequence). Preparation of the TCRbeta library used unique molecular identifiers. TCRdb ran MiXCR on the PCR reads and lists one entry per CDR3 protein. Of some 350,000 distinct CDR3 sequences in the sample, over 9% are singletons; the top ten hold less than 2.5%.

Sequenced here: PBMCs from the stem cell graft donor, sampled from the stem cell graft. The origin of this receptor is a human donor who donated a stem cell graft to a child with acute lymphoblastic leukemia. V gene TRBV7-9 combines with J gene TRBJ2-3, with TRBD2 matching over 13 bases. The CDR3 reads CASSRTSGGSTDTQYF. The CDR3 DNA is TGTGCCAGCAGCAGGACTAGCGGGGGTAGCACAGATACGCAGTATTTT.